The clone carrying this T cell receptor (beta chain) was detected ten times or more. The sample originates from a study of spatial heterogeneity in lung cancer. With V trimmed by 1 base and J by 4 bases, 6 bases remained unmatched. Germline loops: CDR1 LGHNA, CDR2 YNFKEQ. The CDR3 runs to 16 residues. TCRdb re-derived calls from the 5' RACE reads in MiXCR, one entry per CDR3 protein. The sample has tens of thousands of distinct CDR3 sequences, over 5.5% seen once. Documented time point: sample taken at primary tumor resection. Untreated early-stage non-small cell lung cancer patients, about 70 in total, were the donors. Tumor, nontumor lung or frozen PBMC supplied whole RNA that was sequenced unsorted.

The clonotype originates from a male donor with early-stage non-small cell lung cancer. This sample comprised PBMCs, obtained at surgery. This chain links TRBV4-2 with TRBJ2-7; 11 bases fit TRBD2. CDR3 amino acids: CASSQAPTSGSYEQYF. DNA for the CDR3: TGTGCCAGCAGCCAAGCCCCTACTAGCGGGAGTTACGAGCAGTACTTC.